Below, 25 T cell receptor beta chains from the same sample are listed, as sequenced in a study of tumor-infiltrating lymphocytes in primary liver carcinoma. Total RNA amounting to 500 ng was the source from which TCR beta cDNA was made with a constant-region primer. Each TCR beta library was derived from three nested multiplex PCR rounds that employed slightly modified ARM-PCR. PCR rounds one and two used TRBV1-TRBV30 forward primers with a C-beta reverse primer for roughly 9 cycles each. TCRdb reanalysed the multiplex PCR reads using MiXCR and keeps one entry per CDR3 protein. The table has about 74,000 distinct CDR3 sequences, almost 70% seen once. From unsorted bulk tissue weighing roughly 17-31 mg, DNA and RNA were co-extracted. Sequenced input: liver tumor tissue from sampling region 4. Stated subset: tumor region T4, right-lateral pole. The receptor set was obtained from a man between 40 and 49 years old with primary liver carcinoma and hepatitis B virus infection.

As for this clonotype: Sequence at one end of the junction differs from germline and may be a read error. This rearrangement joins TRBV4-2 to TRBJ2-6, with D tentatively TRBD1 or TRBD2 (5 bases each). The CDR3 is 16 residues long. The germline V gene has CDR1 LGHNA and CDR2 YNFKEQ. For the CDR3, the DNA is TGTGCCAGCAGTCGGGACCCGGGCTCTAGGGCCAACGTCCTGACTTTC. Its translation is CASSRDPGSRANVLTF.

The sample holds many counts of this clonotype. This chain uses TRBV7-8 with TRBJ2-7, with 8 bases aligning to TRBD2. Per the germline V gene, CDR1 is SGHVS and CDR2 is FQNEAQ. V lost 8 bases and J lost 6; bases outside the gene matches: 6. This CDR3 has 12 amino acids. The CDR3 DNA sequence: TGTGCCAGCGGGACTAGTAGCCGCGAGCAGTACTTC. As protein: CASGTSSREQYF.

This clonotype has a count of ten or more. The chain has TRBV29-1 and TRBJ2-1; TRBD2 matches at 10 bases. Germline V CDR1 and CDR2: SQVTM, ANQGSEA. The CDR3 is made up of 16 amino acids. Unmatched junction bases numbered 10, after V lost 8 bases and J lost 0 bases. The CDR3 region is CSQGLAERNSYNEQFF. The DNA for the CDR3 is TGCAGCCAAGGACTAGCGGAGCGAAACTCCTACAATGAGCAGTTCTTC.

On this clonotype itself: A junction boundary mismatches the germline segment, possibly from a read error. The chain joins TRBV6-1 to TRBJ2-5; D is unresolved. This CDR3 contains 13 residues. CDR1 is MNHNS, CDR2 SASEGT, per germline. CDR3 region: CTSRRVPRETQYF. CDR3 nucleotide sequence: TGTACCAGCAGGCGAGTTCCAAGAGAGACCCAGTACTTC.

The rearrangement joins TRBV4-2 to TRBJ1-2; D is unclear. This CDR3 region has 14 residues. V lost 11 bases to trimming and J lost 3 bases, with 19 bases between them. CDR1 is LGHNA, CDR2 YNFKEQ, per germline. In DNA, the CDR3 is TGTGCCTACAGTCAAGATGACGGAGACTATGGCTACACCTTC. Amino acids: CAYSQDDGDYGYTF.

Comments on this clonotype: An end of the junction does not agree with germline; a read error may underlie this. The V call is TRBV11-2, the J call TRBJ2-1; D is uncertain. The germline CDR1 and CDR2 sequences are SGHAT and FQNNGV. This CDR3 is 12 amino acids long. This chain's CDR3 is CASSPEYSEQFF. CDR3 bases: TGTGCTAGCAGTCCGGAGTACAGTGAGCAGTTCTTC.

A remark on this clonotype: An end of the junction does not agree with germline; a read error may underlie this. The chain is built from TRBV12-3 or TRBV12-4 and TRBJ2-1; D remains ambiguous. CDR3 length equals 15 residues. CDR3 in DNA: TGTGCAAGCAGCCGCACTGGCGACTCCTACAATGAGCAGTTCTTC. Its protein product is CASSRTGDSYNEQFF.

A note on this clonotype: This may be a read error, as it is one base from a much larger clone. This chain joins TRBV5-4 and TRBJ2-5; no clear D gene. The CDR3 is 13 residues long. Germline values: CDR1 SGHNT, CDR2 YYREEE (reference sequence). V lost 8 bases to trimming and J lost 3 bases, with 14 bases between them. The CDR3 DNA is TGTGCCAGGAGCAGCCGTGGAGAAGAGACCCAGTACTTC. This codes for CARSSRGEETQYF.

This clonotype was recorded at least ten times. The rearrangement links TRBV28 to TRBJ1-4; 9 bases line up with TRBD1. The CDR3 extends over 16 amino acids. CDR1 and CDR2 (germline): MDHEN, SYDVKM. V shed 6 bases, J shed 8 bases, and the junction held 13 bases outside the gene matches. CDR3 nucleotides: TGTGCCAGCAGCGATCCGGGACAGGGATTAGGAGAAAAACTGTTTTTT. Translated: CASSDPGQGLGEKLFF.

For this clonotype: The missing conserved phenylalanine or tryptophan at the end of this CDR3 makes a read error likely. The chain is built from TRBV6-1 and TRBJ2-5; D might be TRBD2 (7 bases). This CDR3 comprises 15 residues. V lost 11 bases and J lost 0, with 19 bases in between. Looked up from germline, CDR1 is MNHNS and CDR2 is SASEGT. The CDR3 DNA sequence: TGTGCCGGCGGGGGCGGTTTGGGATACCAAGAGACCCAGTACCTC. It translates to CAGGGGLGYQETQYL.

Details on this clonotype: One base away lies a much larger clone, so this may be a sequencing read error. The chain links TRBV7-9 to TRBJ2-1, with D perhaps TRBD2 (5 bases). Germline V gives CDR1 SEHNR, CDR2 FQNEAQ (reference sequence). CDR3 length: 14 residues. The V end lost 5 bases, the J end lost 6 bases, and 14 bases lay between the germline ends. In nucleotides, the CDR3 is TGTGCCAGCAGCCCGACCGTGACTACCAATGAGCAGTTCTTC. As protein: CASSPTVTTNEQFF.

This clonotype has just one count. The junction and the germline gene differ at one end; a read error may be behind it. The V call is TRBV29-1, the J call TRBJ2-1; TRBD1 matches 8 bases. The CDR3 consists of 14 residues. CDR1 and CDR2 from the germline V gene are SQVTM and ANQGSEA. CDR3 sequence reads: CSAVSGTGDNELFF. For the CDR3, the DNA is TGCAGCGCTGTCTCCGGGACAGGCGACAATGAGCTGTTCTTC.

The rearrangement joins TRBV14 to TRBJ2-1; D remains ambiguous. CDR3 length equals 14 residues. The V gene lost 4 bases and the J gene lost 6 bases, with 13 bases spanning the gap. Germline assignment: CDR1 SGHDN and CDR2 FVKESK. The CDR3 region is CASSLFPLCNEQFF. CDR3 nucleotides: TGTGCCAGCAGCCTGTTCCCCCTGTGCAATGAGCAGTTCTTC.

Remarks on this clonotype: At one end the junction does not follow the germline gene, possibly because of a read error. The chain is built from TRBV11-3 and TRBJ2-2; tentative D call: TRBD2 (6 bases). Germline V CDR1 and CDR2: SGHNT, YENEEA. The CDR3 consists of 15 residues. This CDR3 reads CTSSLVGPGTVELFF. As DNA, the CDR3 is TGTACTAGCAGCTTAGTGGGCCCTGGGACCGTGGAGCTGTTTTTT.

As concerns this clonotype: Since a much larger clone is just one base distant, this may be a read error. The V and J genes are TRBV19 and TRBJ2-1, with D possibly matching TRBD2 (5 bases). The V end was cut by 3 bases, the J end by 8 bases, with 14 bases between. The CDR3 sequence is 14 residues long. Germline CDR1 is LNHDA and CDR2 is SQIVND (reference sequence). The CDR3 sequence: CASSMAGGHDEQFF. The CDR3 DNA reads as TGTGCCAGTAGTATGGCTGGAGGTCACGATGAGCAGTTCTTC.

A word on this clonotype: A much larger clone differs by one base, so this may be a read error. The chain joins TRBV7-3 to TRBJ2-2, with TRBD1 matching 11 bases. CDR1 is SGHTA and CDR2 is FQGTGA in the germline V gene. This CDR3 is built from 14 residues. Trimming at V came to 5 bases and at J to 7 bases, leaving 3 bases not matched to a gene. CDR3 DNA sequence: TGTGCCAGCAGCCCGGGACAGGGGGACGGGGAGCTGTTTTTT. Translating it yields CASSPGQGDGELFF.

With respect to this clonotype: This CDR3 is missing its conserved last phenylalanine or tryptophan, likely due to a read error. The limits of the CDR3 on the DNA are not certain, so only TCRdb's listed CDR3 is given. The gene calls are TRBV6-2 or TRBV6-3 and TRBJ2-5. The germline V gene has CDR1 MNHEY and CDR2 SVGEGT. The CDR3 has 11 amino acids, counting both end residues. CDR3 region: CASSSQETQYL.

Turning to this clonotype: Its ends do not fully match the called genes, so a read error is possible. The genes are TRBV2 and TRBJ1-5, with 10 bases that match TRBD1. In germline, CDR1 is SNHLY, CDR2 FYNNEI. The CDR3 extends over 16 amino acids. CDR3 residues: CASNPGTGEGNQLQHF. Written as DNA, the CDR3 is TGTGCCAGCAACCCCGGGACAGGGGAAGGCAATCAGCTCCAGCATTTT.

As to this clonotype: At one boundary the junction diverges from the germline segment, which might be a read error. The J gene is TRBJ2-3, the V gene TRBV10-3, with D perhaps matching TRBD2 (5 bases). Germline assignment: CDR1 ENHRY and CDR2 SYGVKD. This CDR3 has 11 residues. The CDR3 protein is CAISWWETQYF. The CDR3 nucleotides are TGTGCCATTAGTTGGTGGGAGACCCAGTACTTT.

The gene calls are TRBV29-1 and TRBJ1-4, with D possibly TRBD1 on 6 matching bases. With 6 bases removed from V and 10 bases from J, the gap between germline ends came to 18 bases. Germline V CDR1 and CDR2: SQVTM, ANQGSEA. The CDR3 length is 13 residues. DNA of the CDR3: TGCAGCGTCGATCAGGGGAAGGGTGTAAAACTGTTTTTT. This translates into CSVDQGKGVKLFF.

In its sample, this clonotype was seen a few times. One base away lies a much larger clone, so this may be a sequencing read error. The chain employs TRBV28 and TRBJ1-5; no firm D call. The CDR3 loop spans 16 amino acids. From germline, CDR1 is MDHEN and CDR2 SYDVKM. CDR3 loop: CACSSAGELVNQPQHF. The CDR3 bases are TGTGCCTGCAGTTCGGCCGGGGAATTGGTCAATCAGCCCCAGCATTTT.

This sequence joins TRBV11-2 and TRBJ2-3, with D unresolved. Per germline, CDR1 SGHAT and CDR2 FQNNGV. The CDR3 runs 12 residues. V shed 7 bases and J shed 12 bases, with 17 bases lying between them. The DNA of the CDR3 is TGTGCCAGCACCCTATTGAGAGATATACAGTATTTT. Amino acids: CASTLLRDIQYF.

This clonotype was counted ten times or more. V usage is TRBV4-1 and J usage is TRBJ2-1; 12 nucleotides align to TRBD2. Germline CDR1 is MGHRA and CDR2 is YSYEKL. V gave up 1 base and J gave up 2 bases; unmatched junction bases: 0. This CDR3 is 16 amino acids long. DNA of the CDR3: TGCGCCAGCAGCCAAGGGACTAGCGGGACCTACAATGAGCAGTTCTTC. This gives the protein CASSQGTSGTYNEQFF.

Regarding this clonotype: The conserved phenylalanine or tryptophan normally closing the CDR3 is absent here, so this likely arose from a read error. The chain recombines TRBV6-1 with TRBJ2-1, with a tentative D call TRBD1 (6 bases). The CDR3 totals 14 residues. V dropped 1 base and J dropped 8 bases, with 12 bases sitting between them. Germline CDR1 and CDR2: MNHNS and SASEGT. The CDR3 bases are TGTGCCAGCAGTGAAGGGACAGCTAGCTATGAGCAGTTCTTG. Protein: CASSEGTASYEQFL.

This clonotype was detected only a few times. This sequence may be a read error, since a much larger clone differs from it by one base. The genes are TRBV14 and TRBJ2-7; either TRBD1 or TRBD2 may fit D (5 bases each). The CDR3 contains 16 residues. CDR1 is SGHDN and CDR2 is FVKESK in the germline V gene. CDR3: CASSQGGAANTYERYF. As DNA, the CDR3 is TGTGCCAGCAGCCAAGGAGGGGCGGCTAATACCTACGAGCGGTACTTC.